Listed here is a single T cell receptor beta chain. What it binds is unknown. The sample originates from a study of T cell responses to AZD1222 COVID-19 vaccine. Study-wide results and limits: Spike-specific TCRs gained breadth and depth after people received two AZD1222 doses.

Using immunoSEQ multiplex PCR, the repertoire was profiled, and TCRdb retains in-frame clones only, with some absent. This table has about 130,000 clones, 88% appearing once. V was pared by 4 bases and J by 3 bases, with 9 bases of the junction left unmatched. The CDR3 is 15 amino acids. Germline V gene data show CDR1 as SGHDN and CDR2 as FVKESK. This chain links TRBV14 with TRBJ2-7; 7 bases fit TRBD1. The receptor comes from an adult in good health. Sequencing was performed on peripheral blood, taken on day 0 of MenACWY control vaccination. In nucleotides, the CDR3 is TGTGCCAGCAGCCCCGGAGTAGGGGGCCTCTACGAGCAGTACTTC. Residues: CASSPGVGGLYEQYF.